Below are 9 T cell receptor beta chains sequenced from a single sample in a study of radiation and T cells in renal cell carcinoma. Time point: blood 2 weeks post-SBRT. Treatment of the sample: 15 Gy SBRT to primary tumor, nephrectomy 4 weeks later. Some clones are missing from TCRdb's copy, which holds only in-frame ones; the method was immunoSEQ multiplex PCR. The data hold around 120,000 clones, with 75% to 85% observed a single time. The sequenced sample was blood, obtained from a patient whose treatment included radiotherapy and nephrectomy. Receptors originate from a woman aged 55-70 years with renal cell carcinoma.

The CDR3 protein is CASGFTGTLEQFF. CDR3 sequence (DNA): TGTGCTAGTGGTTTTACGGGTACCCTTGAGCAGTTCTTC. This chain joins TRBV12-5 and TRBJ2-1; the D is unclear. V lost 3 bases, J lost 9 bases, and 12 bases lay in between. The germline V gene has CDR1 LGHNT and CDR2 FRNRAP. The CDR3 has 13 amino acids.

The J gene is TRBJ2-5, the V gene TRBV28, with 9 positions matching TRBD2. J lost 5 bases, V lost 6 bases, and 4 bases had no gene match. This CDR3 is built from 13 residues. CDR1 MDHEN and CDR2 SYDVKM come from the germline V gene. In nucleotides, the CDR3 is TGTGCCAGCAGCTGGACTAGCGTTGAGACCCAGTACTTC. Translating it yields CASSWTSVETQYF.

This chain uses TRBV2 with TRBJ2-7; 7 bases align to TRBD2. CDR3 length equals 13 residues. V shed 6 bases, J shed 0 bases, and the junction held 2 bases outside the gene matches. The germline V gene has CDR1 SNHLY and CDR2 FYNNEI. This chain's CDR3 is CASRPSGSYEQYF. DNA for the CDR3: TGTGCCAGCAGACCTAGCGGCTCCTACGAGCAGTACTTC.

The V call is TRBV5-1, the J call TRBJ2-7; TRBD2 aligns across 7 bases. The CDR3 is 15 residues long. Trimming removed 4 bases from V and 0 bases from J; junction bases left unmatched: 7. The germline V gene has CDR1 SGHRS and CDR2 YFSETQ. The CDR3 sequence: CASSGSGKSSYEQYF. In DNA, the CDR3 is TGCGCCAGCAGCGGAAGCGGGAAGAGCTCCTACGAGCAGTACTTC. Looking up the rest from reference TRBV5-1 and TRBJ2-7 gives the full variable domain: KAGVTQTPRYLIKTRGQQVTLSCSPISGHRSVSWYQQTPGQGLQFLFEYFSETQRNKGNFPGRFSGRQFSNSRSEMNVSTLELGDSALYLCASSGSGKSSYEQYFGPGTRLTVT.

The CDR3 loop reads CASSRGTKEEQYF. In DNA, the CDR3 is TGCGCCAGCAGCCGGGGGACAAAAGAAGAGCAGTACTTC. This chain links TRBV4-1 with TRBJ2-7; D may be TRBD1 (6 bases). Germline CDR1 is MGHRA and CDR2 is YSYEKL. The germline V and J ends were trimmed by 4 bases and 7 bases, with 14 bases remaining between them. This CDR3 contains 13 residues.

The J gene is TRBJ1-4, the V gene TRBV19, with D hard to call. The germline V gene encodes CDR1 LNHDA and CDR2 SQIVND (reference sequence). This CDR3 is 12 amino acids long. Deletions cut 2 bases from V and 2 bases from J, with 0 bases between. CDR3 region: CASSITNEKLFF. CDR3 nucleotides: TGTGCCAGTAGTATAACTAATGAAAAACTGTTTTTT.

This clone was picked up a small number of times. CDR3 in DNA: TGTGCCAGCAGCCAAGACATAGTCCAGTCGCCCCAGCATTTT. Amino acid sequence: CASSQDIVQSPQHF. This sequence joins TRBV4-2 and TRBJ1-5; D ambiguous. Germline values: CDR1 LGHNA, CDR2 YNFKEQ. The V end was cut by 0 bases, the J end by 9 bases, with 12 bases between. The length of the CDR3 is 14 residues.

This chain uses TRBV19 with TRBJ2-2, with D possibly being TRBD1 (5 bases). The V and J ends lost 3 bases and 4 bases respectively, with 9 bases between them. CDR3 length equals 14 residues. Germline lookup yields CDR1 LNHDA and CDR2 SQIVND (reference sequence). The chain's CDR3 is CASSMAQATGELFF. CDR3 in DNA: TGTGCCAGTAGTATGGCACAGGCCACCGGGGAGCTGTTTTTT.

This clone was observed a few times. This chain connects TRBV6-1 to TRBJ1-5, with D unclear. Deletions cut 3 bases from V and 0 bases from J, with 9 bases between. The CDR3 loop spans 15 amino acids. From germline, CDR1 is MNHNS and CDR2 SASEGT. CDR3 region: CASSEKRNSNQPQHF. The CDR3, as DNA: TGTGCCAGCAGTGAGAAACGGAATAGCAATCAGCCCCAGCATTTT.